The sample holds many counts of the clone carrying this T cell receptor beta chain. Its antigen is unknown. The sample is drawn from a study of blood T cells in healthy people across ages. Study-wide results and limits: Both naive CD4+ cell counts and diversity were greater in long-lived donors than in aged donors. Unknown donor CMV status possibly confounded expanded clonotype changes.

PCR was performed a second time for about 7 to 12 cycles using a sample-barcoded 5' primer and a J-beta primer mix. Every individual sample yielded 2.5 million or more paired-end reads (each containing CDR3). TCRdb re-analysed the 5' RACE reads in MiXCR, keeping a single row per CDR3 protein. The table has about 930,000 distinct CDR3 sequences, about 28% seen once. These data are also associated with another study on T cells of mothers and their children. That report notes: Over 9.5 million TCR beta CDR3 reads were obtained from each mother, and some 3.2 million from each child.

This clonotype was obtained from a woman aged 40 to 49 in good health. Sequenced sample: blood.

The CDR3 is CASSLGQTPDTQYF. In nucleotides, the CDR3 is TGTGCCAGCAGCTTGGGACAGACGCCTGATACGCAGTATTTT. This chain links TRBV7-2 with TRBJ2-3; 7 bases align to TRBD1. The V segment lost 3 bases and the J segment 6 bases; nucleotides outside the gene matches: 6. Germline assignment: CDR1 SGHTA and CDR2 FQGNSA. This CDR3 region has 14 residues.